This T cell receptor (beta chain) originates from a study of identical twins. Findings and limits, study-wide: Out-of-frame alpha sequences shared between twins exhibited an excess of low generation probability. Fewer insertions marked abundant cord blood beta clonotypes; young adult naive trended weakly, memory not at all. Compared with models, monozygotic twins showed more out-of-frame TCR alpha sharing.

Healthy Caucasians alone served as donors. This clonotype came up a few times. Its specificity is unknown. The CDR3 runs 13 residues. The V gene's germline CDR1 is SGHRS and CDR2 YFSETQ. Trimming stripped 7 bases from V and 4 bases from J, with 15 bases between. TCRdb reprocessed the 5' RACE reads with MiXCR, giving one entry per CDR3 protein. The sample carries some 330,000 distinct CDR3 sequences, roughly 9% recorded once. The rearrangement joins TRBV5-1 to TRBJ2-7; tentatively, D is TRBD1 (5 bases). Source material: naive T cells sorted from blood. The receptor comes from a woman in her fifties or sixties in good health. The CDR3 nucleotides read TGCGCCAGCGGCCCGGCGACAGTTTACGAGCAGTACTTC. This gives the protein CASGPATVYEQYF. Variable domain in full (rest from reference TRBV5-1 and TRBJ2-7): KAGVTQTPRYLIKTRGQQVTLSCSPISGHRSVSWYQQTPGQGLQFLFEYFSETQRNKGNFPGRFSGRQFSNSRSEMNVSTLELGDSALYLCASGPATVYEQYFGPGTRLTVT.